Presented here are 21 T cell receptor beta chains from one specimen sequenced in a study of T cells in Graves' hyperthyroidism and ophthalmopathy. Amplification of TCR beta CDR3 regions used RNA as the template. Primed by the HTBI set, a first-round RT-PCR was run on the TCR CDR3. From the multiplex PCR reads, TCRdb called clonotypes with MiXCR, one entry per CDR3 protein. Of about 400,000 distinct CDR3 sequences in the sample, around 13% were seen once. The specimen sequenced was blood. The receptors derive from a woman aged 18-29 years with Graves' hyperthyroidism.

This clonotype was found a few times. J is TRBJ2-3 and V is TRBV20-1, with TRBD2 as a possible D gene (5 bases). Germline-derived CDR1 and CDR2 are DFQATT and SNEGSKA (reference sequence). This CDR3 region has 15 residues. V lost 6 bases and J 2 bases, leaving 18 bases between the germline ends. Written as DNA, the CDR3 is TGCAGTGCCGACATAAGGACGGGATACACAGATACGCAGTATTTT. Encoded protein: CSADIRTGYTDTQYF.

The table lists this clonotype with many counts. The J gene is TRBJ1-2, the V gene TRBV6-2 or TRBV6-3; weak D call: TRBD1 (5 bases). The CDR3 consists of 16 residues. Germline V gene sequence: CDR1 MNHEY, CDR2 SVGEGT. Deletions cut 6 bases from V and 5 bases from J, with 22 bases between. In DNA, the CDR3 is TGTGCCAGCAGGCACGACAGTTCCCCCCGCTCGTATGGCTACACCTTC. Residues: CASRHDSSPRSYGYTF.

This sequence joins TRBV9 and TRBJ1-2, with D uncertain. The germline V gene has CDR1 SGDLS and CDR2 YYNGEE. This CDR3 is 14 amino acids long. Deletions cut 0 bases from V and 8 bases from J, with 14 bases between. The CDR3 DNA is TGTGCCAGCAGCGTAGTTACTGGGGTTTTCGGCTACACCTTC. Encoded protein: CASSVVTGVFGYTF.

A few counts support this clonotype. The rearrangement links TRBV4-2 to TRBJ2-7; no clear D gene. The CDR3 length is 11 residues. Germline CDR1 LGHNA, CDR2 YNFKEQ. V lost 0 bases, J lost 5 bases, and 2 bases lay in between. The CDR3 sequence: CASSQEDEQYF. The CDR3, as DNA: TGTGCCAGCAGCCAAGAGGACGAGCAGTACTTC.

There are many counts of this clonotype. The chain carries TRBV30 and TRBJ2-3; possibly TRBD1 for D (5 bases). CDR1 is GTSNPN and CDR2 is SVGIG in the germline V gene (reference sequence). The ends were cut back, 4 bases at V and 8 bases at J, with 7 bases in the middle. The CDR3 runs to 10 residues. CDR3 sequence (DNA): TGTGCCTGGAATCAGGGTACGCAGTATTTT. This gives the protein CAWNQGTQYF.

This clonotype came up many times. The rearrangement joins TRBV6-1 to TRBJ2-5; no definite D call. Germline V lookup: CDR1 MNHNS, CDR2 SASEGT. This CDR3 contains 13 residues. V dropped 5 bases and J dropped 5 bases, with 12 bases sitting between them. The CDR3 here is CASSTVQWETQYF. The CDR3 DNA reads TGTGCCAGCAGTACCGTACAATGGGAGACCCAGTACTTC.

At least ten counts were recorded for this clonotype. This sequence joins TRBV2 and TRBJ2-7, with D uncertain. The germline gives CDR1 SNHLY, CDR2 FYNNEI. V was cut by 5 bases and J by 6 bases, with 14 bases left in between. This CDR3 region has 13 residues. The CDR3 protein is CASSWASATEQYF. The CDR3 DNA is TGTGCCAGCAGTTGGGCCTCAGCGACCGAGCAGTACTTC.

This clonotype was picked up many times. V usage is TRBV7-8 and J usage is TRBJ2-7; 9 bases are shared with TRBD1. This CDR3 spans 15 amino acids. The V gene's germline CDR1 is SGHVS and CDR2 FQNEAQ. The ends lost 5 bases at V and 3 bases at J; junction bases unmatched: 8. CDR3 in amino acids: CASSPHRDRVYEQYF. Here the CDR3 DNA reads TGTGCCAGCAGCCCACACCGGGACAGGGTCTACGAGCAGTACTTC.

This clonotype was detected ten times or more. The V call is TRBV2, the J call TRBJ1-1; D uncertain. The CDR3 covers 15 residues. CDR1 and CDR2 from the germline V gene are SNHLY and FYNNEI. The V end was cut by 5 bases, the J end by 1 base, with 14 bases between. CDR3 amino acids: CASSTNGRWNTEAFF. For the CDR3, the DNA is TGTGCCAGCAGTACGAACGGACGCTGGAACACTGAAGCTTTCTTT.

This clonotype was detected ten times or more. V and J are TRBV7-2 and TRBJ2-1, with TRBD1 matching over 9 bases. Losses at the gene ends were 2 bases for V and 4 bases for J; bases not matched to a gene: 3. Germline CDR1 reads SGHTA; CDR2 reads FQGNSA. CDR3 size: 15 residues. The CDR3 is CASSLSGTGYNEQFF. CDR3 DNA sequence: TGTGCCAGCAGCTTATCCGGGACAGGGTACAATGAGCAGTTCTTC.

In this sample, this clonotype turned up many times. The chain links TRBV5-1 to TRBJ2-2; 9 nucleotides line up with TRBD2. In germline, CDR1 is SGHRS, CDR2 YFSETQ. The CDR3 sequence is 17 residues long. Losses at the gene ends were 0 bases for V and 2 bases for J; bases not matched to a gene: 5. In DNA, the CDR3 is TGCGCCAGCAGCTTGGCTAGCGGGGAGTTTAACACCGGGGAGCTGTTTTTT. Protein product: CASSLASGEFNTGELFF.

V usage is TRBV28 and J usage is TRBJ2-7, with D maybe TRBD2 (5 bases). The CDR3 runs 14 residues. V was shortened by 7 bases and J by 4 bases, with 17 bases between the two germline ends. Germline V gene sequence: CDR1 MDHEN, CDR2 SYDVKM. The CDR3: CASTLGVGLYEQYF. For the CDR3, the DNA is TGTGCCAGCACCCTCGGGGTCGGCCTTTACGAGCAGTACTTC.

This clonotype was detected only a few times. One end of the junction fails to match germline, which may point to a read error. V is TRBV4-1 and J is TRBJ1-1; D not resolved. From germline, CDR1 is MGHRA and CDR2 YSYEKL. CDR3 length equals 15 residues. The DNA for the CDR3 is TGCGCCAGCATCCAAGAGAGACAAACGAACACTGAAGCTTTCTTT. Amino acids: CASIQERQTNTEAFF.

This clonotype has a count of ten or more. The V and J genes are TRBV20-1 and TRBJ2-7, with 10 bases that match TRBD2. This CDR3 comprises 13 residues. In germline, CDR1 is DFQATT, CDR2 SNEGSKA (reference sequence). The trim removed 5 bases at V and 3 bases at J, leaving 4 bases unmatched. The CDR3 bases are TGCAGTGCTCTGACTAGCGGGCACTACGAGCAGTACTTC. Its translation is CSALTSGHYEQYF.

This clonotype has at least ten counts. The chain has TRBV7-8 and TRBJ2-2; TRBD2 is a possible D gene (5 bases). Deletions cut 5 bases from V and 5 bases from J, with 21 bases between. The length of the CDR3 is 17 residues. Looked up from germline, CDR1 is SGHVS and CDR2 is FQNEAQ. The CDR3 DNA is TGTGCCAGCAGCCGAACCCCCCGAGGGCCTAATACCGGGGAGCTGTTTTTT. This sequence encodes CASSRTPRGPNTGELFF.

The V call is TRBV7-9, the J call TRBJ1-2; 9 bases match TRBD1. Per germline, CDR1 SEHNR and CDR2 FQNEAQ (reference sequence). The CDR3 extends over 14 amino acids. Trimming cost V 5 bases and J 8 bases; bases outside gene matches: 9. The CDR3, as DNA: TGTGCCAGCAGCATAGGACAGGGGAGGTCAGGCTACACCTTC. Protein sequence: CASSIGQGRSGYTF.

The rearrangement uses TRBV6-1 and TRBJ2-5, with D possibly being TRBD2 (7 bases). CDR3 size: 14 residues. The germline V gene encodes CDR1 MNHNS and CDR2 SASEGT. V gave up 4 bases and J gave up 5 bases, with 14 bases separating them. DNA for the CDR3: TGTGCCAGCAGTGGATGGGGGGGCGTGGAGACCCAGTACTTC. Encoded protein: CASSGWGGVETQYF.

This clonotype was observed many times. This chain connects TRBV20-1 to TRBJ2-3; no definite D call. The CDR3 consists of 16 residues. The V and J ends lost 3 bases and 0 bases respectively, with 16 bases between them. From germline, CDR1 is DFQATT and CDR2 SNEGSKA (reference sequence). CDR3 coding DNA: TGCAGTGCTAGCCTCCGGTTAGTCTTGAGCACAGATACGCAGTATTTT. It specifies CSASLRLVLSTDTQYF.

In this sample, this clonotype turned up many times. This chain joins TRBV7-9 and TRBJ2-3; 7 positions agree with TRBD2. This CDR3 is built from 16 residues. The V gene's germline CDR1 is SEHNR and CDR2 FQNEAQ (reference sequence). Germline trimming cut 3 bases from V and 5 bases from J; bases unmatched to any gene: 11. For the CDR3, the DNA is TGTGCCAGCAGCTTCTTGGGCGGGGGTGTTCAAGATACGCAGTATTTT. It yields the protein CASSFLGGGVQDTQYF. Drawing the rest from reference TRBV7-9 and TRBJ2-3, the complete variable domain is DTGVSQNPRHKITKRGQNVTFRCDPISEHNRLYWYRQTLGQGPEFLTYFQNEAQLEKSRLLSDRFSAERPKGSFSTLEIQRTEQGDSAMYLCASSFLGGGVQDTQYFGPGTRLTVL.

V is TRBV27 and J is TRBJ2-2; 8 bases match TRBD2. Germline CDR1 MNHEY, CDR2 SMNVEV (reference sequence). This CDR3 spans 15 amino acids. Losses at the gene ends were 5 bases for V and 7 bases for J; bases not matched to a gene: 9. CDR3 in DNA: TGTGCCAGCAGTCCGGGAGGGCCGTTGGGCGGGGAGCTGTTTTTT. This encodes CASSPGGPLGGELFF.

This clonotype was counted only a few times. The chain carries TRBV4-1 and TRBJ2-7; D is possibly TRBD1 (6 bases). The length of the CDR3 is 15 residues. In germline, CDR1 is MGHRA, CDR2 YSYEKL. Trimming removed 5 bases at V and 1 base at J, with 15 bases between. CDR3 DNA: TGCGCCAGCAGCTACATAACAGGGATTTCCTACGAGCAGTACTTC. It translates to CASSYITGISYEQYF.